The 10 T cell receptor beta chains below were found in one sample sequenced in a study of response to subunit inactivated influenza vaccine. TCRdb re-derived calls from the RT-PCR reads in MiXCR, one entry per CDR3 protein. The top ten clones hold 8% to 13% of a sample with more than 450,000 distinct CDR3 sequences, approximately 10% of them seen once. In addition, the sample was reused for a study of T cells expressing NK-cell markers. That work adds: UMI-tagged 5'RACE template switching yielded the TCR beta cDNA.

This material consisted of PBMCs from blood, taken on the day of vaccination. The receptors here all came from a man aged 45 to 65 who received an inactivated influenza vaccine.

There are a few counts of this clonotype. This chain uses TRBV12-5 with TRBJ1-2, with TRBD1 matching over 9 bases. Trimming took 5 bases from V and 4 from J; bases not matched to a gene: 8. The CDR3 is made up of 15 amino acids. Germline V gene sequence: CDR1 LGHNT, CDR2 FRNRAP. This CDR3 reads CASGPGQGRSYGYTF. The CDR3 coding sequence is TGTGCTAGTGGTCCCGGACAGGGGAGATCCTATGGCTACACCTTC.

This clonotype was detected many times. This chain connects TRBV4-1 to TRBJ2-1; 7 nucleotides align to TRBD2. The CDR3 consists of 19 residues. Germline CDR1 MGHRA, CDR2 YSYEKL. Trimming cost V 1 base and J 8 bases; bases outside gene matches: 20. The CDR3 reads CASSQGLQLTGGLRDEQFF. In nucleotides, the CDR3 is TGCGCCAGCAGCCAAGGCCTCCAGTTGACGGGGGGACTTCGGGATGAGCAGTTCTTC.

This clonotype was recorded many times. The J gene is TRBJ2-1, the V gene TRBV6-5; possibly TRBD1 for D (6 bases). Germline CDR1 reads MNHEY; CDR2 reads SVGAGI. V was shortened by 2 bases and J by 5 bases, with 13 bases between the two germline ends. The CDR3 contains 15 residues. The CDR3 coding sequence is TGTGCCAGCAGTTACGCCTGGGACAACAACAATGAGCAGTTCTTC. Protein: CASSYAWDNNNEQFF.

The table lists this clonotype with many counts. The chain carries TRBV12-3 or TRBV12-4 and TRBJ1-1; D uncertain. V was trimmed by 8 bases and J by 1 base, leaving 14 bases between them. The CDR3 extends over 14 amino acids. DNA of the CDR3: TGTGCCAGCGGAACAACCTCCGGGAACACTGAAGCTTTCTTT. This sequence encodes CASGTTSGNTEAFF.

This clonotype was found a few times. The chain employs TRBV5-1 and TRBJ2-7, with a weak D call TRBD1 (6 bases). Trimming removed 0 bases from V and 4 bases from J, with 11 bases in between. The length of the CDR3 is 14 residues. Germline V CDR1 and CDR2: SGHRS, YFSETQ. CDR3 DNA: TGCGCCAGCAGCTTGGCATCACAGGGTTACGAGCAGTACTTC. It codes for CASSLASQGYEQYF.

The V and J genes are TRBV5-6 and TRBJ2-1, with 9 nucleotides matching TRBD1. CDR1 SGHDT and CDR2 YYEEEE come from the germline V gene. J was trimmed by 7 bases and V by 4 bases; bases with no gene match: 6. There are 14 residues in the CDR3. DNA of the CDR3: TGTGCCAGCAGCCCCGGGACAGGGTTGAATGAGCAGTTCTTC. This gives the protein CASSPGTGLNEQFF.

This clonotype was observed a handful of times. This sequence joins TRBV7-9 and TRBJ2-5; no clear D gene. Trimming took 3 bases from V and 2 from J, leaving 13 bases between them. This CDR3 contains 15 residues. Germline values: CDR1 SEHNR, CDR2 FQNEAQ (reference sequence). The DNA for the CDR3 is TGTGCCAGCAGCTTTAGCTTGAGCGATCAAGAGACCCAGTACTTC. Its translation is CASSFSLSDQETQYF.

This clonotype turned up a few times. This chain connects TRBV20-1 to TRBJ2-5, with a possible D match to TRBD2 (6 bases). Deletions cut 6 bases from V and 5 bases from J, with 10 bases between. The CDR3 contains 11 residues. The germline V gene has CDR1 DFQATT and CDR2 SNEGSKA (reference sequence). The CDR3 DNA follows: TGCAGTGCCCCTGCGGGGGAGACCCAGTACTTC. This codes for CSAPAGETQYF.

This clonotype was recorded a few times. This chain joins TRBV6-1 and TRBJ2-2; perhaps D is TRBD1 or TRBD2 (5 bases each). V lost 6 bases to trimming and J lost 0 bases, with 14 bases between them. This CDR3 contains 16 residues. Looked up from germline, CDR1 is MNHNS and CDR2 is SASEGT. CDR3 in DNA: TGTGCCAGCAGGTTGTTGGGGGAGACGAACACCGGGGAGCTGTTTTTT. This sequence encodes CASRLLGETNTGELFF.

The chain couples TRBV29-1 to TRBJ1-1; 7 positions agree with TRBD1. The CDR3 is 13 amino acids. Trimming at V came to 2 bases and at J to 3 bases, leaving 3 bases not matched to a gene. Germline CDR1 SQVTM, CDR2 ANQGSEA. The CDR3 loop reads CSVERGLYTEAFF. DNA of the CDR3: TGCAGCGTTGAAAGGGGGCTGTACACTGAAGCTTTCTTT.